The 9 T cell receptor beta chains below were found in one sample sequenced in a study of blood T cells in healthy people across ages. Using a J-beta primer mix together with a sample-barcoded 5' primer, a second PCR was run for about 6 to 12 cycles. Each CDR3 protein is one row after TCRdb ran MiXCR on the 5' RACE reads. The sample includes about 1.8 million distinct CDR3 sequences, less than 50% seen only once; the top ten take approximately 2.1%. The specimen was blood. These receptors all stem from a woman in her forties in good health.

This chain uses TRBV12-5 with TRBJ2-3, with D possibly TRBD2 on 6 matching bases. Germline loops: CDR1 LGHNT, CDR2 FRNRAP. The V end lost 3 bases, the J end lost 7 bases, and 17 bases lay between the germline ends. CDR3 size: 15 residues. The chain's CDR3 is CASGFNGGRQNTQYF. CDR3 nucleotide sequence: TGTGCTAGTGGTTTCAACGGGGGTCGACAGAATACGCAGTATTTT.

This chain joins TRBV20-1 and TRBJ2-5; 7 bases map to TRBD2. Trimming at V came to 2 bases and at J to 11 bases, leaving 5 bases not matched to a gene. CDR1 is DFQATT and CDR2 is SNEGSKA in the germline V gene (reference sequence). The CDR3 sequence is 11 residues long. The CDR3 DNA sequence: TGCAGTGCTAGACCCCGGGGGGAGCAGTACTTC. Encoded protein: CSARPRGEQYF.

This chain uses TRBV20-1 with TRBJ1-4; D call uncertain. Trimming took 7 bases from V and 8 from J, leaving 11 bases between them. Germline-derived CDR1 and CDR2 are DFQATT and SNEGSKA (reference sequence). The CDR3 has 11 residues. The CDR3 region is CSVIVAEKLFF. Written as DNA, the CDR3 is TGCAGTGTCATAGTTGCGGAAAAACTGTTTTTT.

J is TRBJ2-4 and V is TRBV6-1; D unclear. Germline CDR1 MNHNS, CDR2 SASEGT. The CDR3 covers 14 residues. With 8 bases removed from V and 0 bases from J, the gap between germline ends came to 11 bases. The CDR3, as DNA: TGTGCCAGCGAGGCGGACCTAGCCAAAAACATTCAGTACTTC. Its translation is CASEADLAKNIQYF.

The V gene is TRBV2, the J gene TRBJ2-3; 10 bases map to TRBD2. Germline values: CDR1 SNHLY, CDR2 FYNNEI. Trimming removed 5 bases from V and 7 bases from J; junction bases left unmatched: 6. There are 14 residues in the CDR3. The CDR3 protein is CASSPGTSAHTQYF. For the CDR3, the DNA is TGTGCCAGCAGTCCCGGGACTAGCGCCCATACGCAGTATTTT.

This clonotype was counted only a few times. This chain connects TRBV28 to TRBJ2-5; D is possibly TRBD1 or TRBD2 (5 bases each). CDR1 and CDR2 from the germline V gene are MDHEN and SYDVKM. V lost 8 bases and J lost 0, with 19 bases in between. This CDR3 is 16 amino acids long. The chain's CDR3 is CASCSIGTMYQETQYF. Written as DNA, the CDR3 is TGTGCCAGCTGCAGTATTGGGACCATGTACCAAGAGACCCAGTACTTC. The variable domain in full, with the rest retrieved from reference TRBV28 and TRBJ2-5, is DVKVTQSSRYLVKRTGEKVFLECVQDMDHENMFWYRQDPGLGLRLIYFSYDVKMKEKGDIPEGYSVSREKKERFSLILESASTNQTSMYLCASCSIGTMYQETQYFGPGTRLLVL.

The V gene is TRBV5-6, the J gene TRBJ2-1; 7 nucleotides agree with TRBD1. The CDR3 extends over 14 amino acids. The trim removed 6 bases at V and 6 bases at J, leaving 9 bases unmatched. Germline V gives CDR1 SGHDT, CDR2 YYEEEE. CDR3 nucleotide sequence: TGTGCCAGCACCTGGGGGACAGCCACCAATGAGCAGTTCTTC. Translation gives CASTWGTATNEQFF.

The chain carries TRBV20-1 and TRBJ2-5, with 9 bases aligning to TRBD1. Gene TRBJ2-7 matches the end of the DNA better, so the J call may be wrong. The CDR3 extends over 13 amino acids. Germline V gene sequence: CDR1 DFQATT, CDR2 SNEGSKA (reference sequence). The CDR3 region is CSAGGQGSNEQYF. CDR3 DNA sequence: TGCAGTGCTGGGGGACAGGGTTCCAACGAGCAGTACTTC.

About this clonotype itself: This may stem from a read error, because a much larger clone lies one nucleotide away. The chain employs TRBV6-6 and TRBJ1-2; D is unresolved. This CDR3 has 13 residues. V was shortened by 8 bases and J by 4 bases, with 14 bases between the two germline ends. Germline lookup yields CDR1 MNHNY and CDR2 SVGAGI (reference sequence). The CDR3 sequence: CASLMEDSYGYTF. In DNA form, the CDR3 reads TGTGCCAGCCTGATGGAGGATAGCTATGGCTACACCTTC.